The T cell receptor beta chain described here comes from a study of beta chain features in type 1 diabetes (dated by TCRdb to 2017 to 2018). For the study in its entirety: Mean age, gender distribution, total cell number and subset yield did not differ between patients and healthy donors. Naive and central memory subsets were obtained from all 30 or so donors, but regulatory and stem cell-like memory subsets were isolated from only 8 patients and roughly 8 healthy donors. In the study, recently diagnosed type 1 diabetes patients and matched healthy donors were compared on the TCRB repertoires of their sorted circulating CD4+ T cell subsets. A total of 85 million to 140 million sorted cells were examined across all samples, and the number of cells per subset was strongly correlated with RNA yield. What the authors observed across the whole study: Patients with type 1 diabetes made fewer insertions and deleted more nucleotides at VDJ recombination sites, implying thymic rearrangement abnormalities. Because cDNA was sequenced instead of genomic DNA, activated cells with high expression could be over-represented, although the groups did not differ in activation or CD3 levels. In all four CD4+ subsets, TCRB CDR3 length was moderately but significantly shorter in type 1 diabetes patients. HLA sub-analyses involved small numbers of individuals, so any influence of HLA type on TCRB rearrangement remained unresolved. Shorter templates might have been favored by PCR, but patient and control samples were amplified and corrected together, so both groups would have been affected equally by any skew. The naive, central memory and regulatory TCRB repertoires appeared to resemble one another more closely among patients than among healthy donors.

The entire isolated RNA was reverse transcribed using the High Capacity cDNA Reverse Transcription Kit, and thus expressed TCRB transcripts were sequenced. Deep immunoSEQ sequencing was performed on naive, central memory and regulatory T cell samples, with an average of around 3.4 million total reads per sample. After sorted cells were lysed in RLT buffer, RNA was extracted with DNase-treated RNeasy Micro or Mini kits, with the choice depending on cell number. To prevent cross-contamination, each cell subset was processed individually, whereas patient and healthy donor samples were processed jointly. TCRB sequences were amplified from cDNA with the immunoSEQ multiplex PCR, producing 87-bp fragments spanning the CDR3 region. Sequencing of the amplicons was performed on the Illumina HiSeq platform. Per the original workflow: PCR bias was corrected computationally using synthetic template baselines, and reads within Hamming distance 2 were collapsed, with unmergeable singletons discarded. Reads were aligned against IMGT so that V, D and J genes, CDR3 length and insertions or deletions at six rearrangement sites could be assigned. Clonotype counts were normalized to sorted cell number within each subset before computing true diversity and Gini coefficients with the tcR R package. Repertoire sharing was quantified using the overlap coefficient calculated on TCRB nucleotide sequences. Entries here come from immuneACCESS through TCRdb and include only in-frame sequences with V and J called. Some clones fail to appear in such tables; in the studies checked, an unresolved V gene covers under half of the shortfall, and the cause of the remainder is unknown. The DNA was the basis for D and trimming; V, J and clone size are from that table. This sample has fewer than 65,000 clones in its table, and roughly 60% of those were observed once. Over 2% of the sample goes to the ten largest clones.

A single peripheral blood draw of around 0.11 L on average was collected from each donor into heparinised tubes. Using a panel that included CD45RO, CCR7, CD25, CD127, CD95 and CD27, naive, central memory, regulatory and stem cell-like memory CD4+ T cells were sorted on a BD FACSAria II. A purity above 95% was achieved for all sorted populations. PBMCs were isolated immediately by Lymphoprep density gradient centrifugation and stained directly without culture. So that batch effects would be minimized, each experiment stained and sorted samples in pairs, pairing one healthy donor with one patient. Concerning this clone: No cognate antigen has been identified for it. No base quality information exists; no much larger clone differs at one position.

V was cut back by 6 bases and J by 2 bases, leaving a gap of 9 bases between them. CDR1 is given as ENHRY and CDR2 as SYGVKD, both from the germline V gene. Counted from cysteine to phenylalanine, this CDR3 has 13 amino acids. Kept here is only the CDR3 DNA, which spans 39 bases and is read in frame from base 1. What was sequenced was Tregs from blood. Reading the label with the study, this specimen's cell subset or site is: regulatory CD4+ T cells. Here the chain combines TRBV10-3 and TRBJ2-3, with a weak D call of TRBD1 (5 bases match). This clonotype originated in a woman aged 18-30 years in good health. The CDR3 in this case is CAISQGSTDTQYF. In nucleotides, the sequence is TGTGCCATCAGCCAGGGTTCCACAGATACGCAGTATTTT.